This T cell receptor (beta chain) was sequenced in a study of beta chain features in type 1 diabetes. Turning to the study itself: Cell yields, age and gender were similar between patients and healthy donors.

Expressed TCRB transcripts were sequenced, since all the RNA that had been isolated was reverse transcribed. Only in-frame clones appear in the TCRdb table, and some are missing; sequencing was by immunoSEQ multiplex PCR. The sample gives 300,000 to 450,000 clones, around 12% of which show up once; around 0.01% is in the top ten. Germline assignment: CDR1 SGHNT and CDR2 YYREEE (reference sequence). Between the trimmed V and J ends, which lost 2 bases and 7 bases, there was a span of 12 bases. This CDR3 comprises 14 residues. Study results and caveats: Significant though moderate, a shortening of TCRB CDR3s appeared in all four CD4+ subsets of Type 1 diabetes patients.

Sorting with CD45RO/CCR7/CD25/CD127/CD95/CD27 yielded naive, central memory, regulatory and stem-like memory CD4+ cells. As for this clone: Antigen unknown.

The chain recombines TRBV5-4 with TRBJ1-4; possible D gene TRBD1, 5 bases. The specimen sequenced was naive CD4+ T cells from blood. The receptor was derived from a woman aged 18 to 35 with type 1 diabetes. Written as DNA, the CDR3 is TGTGCCAGCAGCTTCGCAGGGAGGAGTGAAAAACTGTTTTTT. It yields the protein CASSFAGRSEKLFF.